The 7 T cell receptor beta chains listed next were all sequenced from one sample in a study of T cells after yellow fever vaccination. TCRdb reprocessed the 5' RACE reads with MiXCR, giving one entry per CDR3 protein. The sample has around 600,000 distinct CDR3 sequences, over 9% seen once. Source: PBMCs, taken on the day of the yellow fever booster vaccination. The receptors were sampled from a man aged 25-45 years who received the YFV17D yellow fever vaccine.

This clonotype was recorded once. V and J are TRBV27 and TRBJ2-1, with 10 bases matching TRBD2. J gave up 7 bases and V 2 bases, and 8 bases lay outside the gene matches. CDR1 MNHEY and CDR2 SMNVEV come from the germline V gene (reference sequence). The CDR3 sequence is 16 residues long. The CDR3: CASSLGAGGPPNEQFF. The CDR3 bases are TGTGCCAGCAGTTTAGGAGCGGGAGGGCCTCCAAATGAGCAGTTCTTC.

On this clonotype: A much more abundant neighbour one base away suggests this may be a read error. The genes are TRBV20-1 and TRBJ2-3; possibly TRBD1 for D (7 bases). This CDR3 comprises 15 residues. From germline, CDR1 is DFQATT and CDR2 SNEGSKA (reference sequence). The V end lost 8 bases, the J end lost 4 bases, and 22 bases lay between the germline ends. As DNA, the CDR3 is TGCAGTTCCCTCGAGACAGGGACTCTTTCAGATACGCAGTATTTT. It translates to CSSLETGTLSDTQYF.

This clonotype was picked up a small number of times. The CDR3 region is CASSQGQYSYNEQFF. The CDR3 DNA sequence: TGTGCCAGCAGTCAAGGACAGTACTCCTACAATGAGCAGTTCTTC. The chain couples TRBV12-3 or TRBV12-4 to TRBJ2-1, with TRBD1 as a possible D gene (6 bases). This CDR3 spans 15 amino acids. Trimming left V 5 bases short and J 0 bases short, with 11 bases between.

This clonotype was counted a few times. This chain links TRBV19 with TRBJ1-2; 8 bases agree with TRBD1. The V segment lost 8 bases and the J segment 4 bases; nucleotides outside the gene matches: 9. This CDR3 region has 14 residues. The V gene's germline CDR1 is LNHDA and CDR2 SQIVND (reference sequence). This CDR3 reads CASVQGDPVYGYTF. The CDR3 nucleotides read TGTGCCAGTGTACAGGGGGATCCCGTCTATGGCTACACCTTC.

This clonotype was seen only a few times. The V and J genes are TRBV20-1 and TRBJ2-7; 11 bases line up with TRBD2. In germline, CDR1 is DFQATT, CDR2 SNEGSKA (reference sequence). This CDR3 is built from 13 residues. V lost 6 bases to trimming and J lost 3 bases; unmatched junction nucleotides: 4. CDR3 protein: CSATGLAGYEQYF. The CDR3 nucleotides read TGCAGTGCAACCGGACTAGCGGGCTACGAGCAGTACTTC.

The table lists this clonotype with a few counts. The chain has TRBV20-1 and TRBJ1-5, with D unclear. The CDR3 covers 13 residues. In germline, CDR1 is DFQATT, CDR2 SNEGSKA (reference sequence). V was cut by 4 bases and J by 4 bases, with 11 bases left in between. Written as DNA, the CDR3 is TGCAGTGCTAATCCTTCGACTAATCAGCCCCAGCATTTT. Protein: CSANPSTNQPQHF.

Comments on this clonotype: One end of the junction varies from germline; a read error may be responsible. J is TRBJ1-1 and V is TRBV5-1; unclear D gene. Germline V lookup: CDR1 SGHRS, CDR2 YFSETQ. The CDR3 length is 13 residues. The DNA of the CDR3 is TGCGCCAGCCAATTAGCCGGGAGCACTGATGCTTTCTTT. It yields the protein CASQLAGSTDAFF.